A single sample gave rise to the 18 T cell receptor beta chains below, sequenced in a study of blood T cells in healthy people across ages. The authors ran a second PCR of about 7 to 12 cycles using a sample-barcoded 5' primer and a J-beta primer mix. Using its own MiXCR run on the 5' RACE reads, TCRdb lists one record per CDR3 protein. The sample shows about 580,000 distinct CDR3 sequences, around 48% of them seen only once. The sample comprised blood. These receptors were taken from an older man in good health.

This chain uses TRBV28 with TRBJ2-7, with 9 nucleotides matching TRBD1. The ends lost 5 bases at V and 4 bases at J; junction bases unmatched: 9. The germline gives CDR1 MDHEN, CDR2 SYDVKM. The CDR3 length is 15 residues. The CDR3 region is CASSPGGTGRYEQYF. The CDR3 DNA reads TGTGCCAGCAGTCCCGGGGGGACAGGGCGGTACGAGCAGTACTTC.

This clonotype was detected only a few times. The genes are TRBV7-2 and TRBJ1-5; 8 bases match TRBD1. Germline V lookup: CDR1 SGHTA, CDR2 FQGNSA. CDR3 size: 15 residues. Germline trimming cut 5 bases from V and 7 bases from J; bases unmatched to any gene: 10. CDR3 amino acids: CASSPQTGEWQPQHF. The CDR3 bases are TGTGCCAGCAGCCCACAGACAGGGGAGTGGCAGCCCCAGCATTTT.

This clonotype came up a few times. The chain uses TRBV2 and TRBJ1-2; D possibly corresponds to TRBD1 (6 bases). Germline-derived CDR1 and CDR2 are SNHLY and FYNNEI. CDR3 length: 14 residues. V lost 6 bases, J lost 3 bases, and 14 bases lay in between. The CDR3 region is CASRADRNHYGYTF. CDR3 nucleotides: TGTGCCAGCAGGGCGGACAGAAATCACTATGGCTACACCTTC.

The chain employs TRBV6-5 and TRBJ2-1, with a possible D match to TRBD2 (5 bases). The DNA end favors TRBJ2-7, so the J call may be wrong. The CDR3 has 15 residues. Germline CDR1 reads MNHEY; CDR2 reads SVGAGI. CDR3 sequence reads: CASSYGADAYNEQYF. In nucleotides, the CDR3 is TGTGCCAGCAGTTACGGAGCGGATGCCTACAATGAGCAGTACTTC.

A note on this clonotype: This may stem from a read error, because a much larger clone lies one nucleotide away. The rearrangement joins TRBV29-1 to TRBJ2-7; TRBD2 is a possible D gene (5 bases). There are 14 residues in the CDR3. The germline gives CDR1 SQVTM, CDR2 ANQGSEA. Between the trimmed V and J ends, which lost 5 bases and 2 bases, there was a span of 16 bases. CDR3 region: CSVLLGIFAYEQYF. The CDR3 bases are TGCAGCGTTTTACTAGGGATCTTCGCCTACGAGCAGTACTTC.

In its sample, this clonotype was seen a few times. The chain uses TRBV6-6 and TRBJ1-1; D ambiguous. There are 12 residues in the CDR3. Trimming stripped 7 bases from V and 7 bases from J, with 13 bases between. CDR1 and CDR2 from the germline V gene are MNHNY and SVGAGI (reference sequence). CDR3 region: CASITGGGEAFF. For the CDR3, the DNA is TGTGCCAGCATTACCGGTGGCGGTGAAGCTTTCTTT.

The gene calls are TRBV9 and TRBJ2-1; D gene ambiguous. Germline V gene data show CDR1 as SGDLS and CDR2 as YYNGEE. V was cut by 6 bases and J by 4 bases, with 17 bases left in between. The CDR3 loop spans 15 amino acids. The CDR3: CASTRHNDHYNEQFF. CDR3 DNA: TGTGCCAGCACCCGACACAATGACCATTACAATGAGCAGTTCTTC.

The chain has TRBV4-3 and TRBJ1-6; no clear D. The CDR3 has 13 residues. V dropped 0 bases and J dropped 8 bases, with 5 bases sitting between them. CDR1 and CDR2 from the germline V gene are LGHNA and YSLEER. CDR3 sequence reads: CASSQEPDSPLHF. The CDR3 region has the DNA TGCGCCAGCAGCCAAGAACCAGATTCACCCCTCCACTTT.

This clonotype occurred a few times. The chain employs TRBV20-1 and TRBJ1-4, with TRBD1 matching 9 bases. Losses at the gene ends were 4 bases for V and 7 bases for J; bases not matched to a gene: 4. The germline V gene encodes CDR1 DFQATT and CDR2 SNEGSKA (reference sequence). The CDR3 runs to 13 residues. The CDR3 DNA is TGCAGTGCTACGGACAGGGGTACTGAAAAACTGTTTTTT. This codes for CSATDRGTEKLFF.

In nucleotides, the CDR3 is TGCAGCGCAACAGGGGAGGGTTCGGGTGGCTACACCTTC. Protein: CSATGEGSGGYTF. V usage is TRBV29-1 and J usage is TRBJ1-2, with 7 bases matching TRBD1. V lost 7 bases, J lost 7 bases, and 12 bases stayed unmatched. The germline V gene has CDR1 SQVTM and CDR2 ANQGSEA. CDR3 size: 13 residues.

This clonotype occurred a few times. The chain is built from TRBV6-5 and TRBJ2-3; D possibly corresponds to TRBD1 (6 bases). The germline V gene has CDR1 MNHEY and CDR2 SVGAGI. The V end was cut by 6 bases, the J end by 0 bases, with 13 bases between. The CDR3 totals 15 residues. The CDR3 region has the DNA TGTGCCAGCAGCCCGGCGGACAGAAGCACAGATACGCAGTATTTT. Translating gives CASSPADRSTDTQYF.

V is TRBV20-1 and J is TRBJ2-7; 10 bases fit TRBD2. Trimming at V came to 6 bases and at J to 2 bases, leaving 4 bases not matched to a gene. The CDR3 runs 13 residues. CDR1 DFQATT and CDR2 SNEGSKA come from the germline V gene (reference sequence). The CDR3 DNA reads as TGCAGTGCGGGAGGACTAGCGGCCTACGAGCAGTACTTC. It is translated as CSAGGLAAYEQYF.

The rearrangement joins TRBV20-1 to TRBJ1-4, with 9 bases lining up with TRBD1. CDR1 is DFQATT and CDR2 is SNEGSKA in the germline V gene (reference sequence). The ends lost 3 bases at V and 5 bases at J; junction bases unmatched: 4. The CDR3 runs to 14 residues. The CDR3 bases are TGCAGTGCTAGGGAGGGACAGGGAAATGAAAAACTGTTTTTT. Translating gives CSAREGQGNEKLFF.

As for this clonotype: A much larger clone differs from this one at a single base, so this may be a read error. V is TRBV6-5 and J is TRBJ2-7; D might be TRBD1 or TRBD2, each matching 5 bases. Per germline, CDR1 MNHEY and CDR2 SVGAGI. Deletions cut 5 bases from V and 8 bases from J, with 19 bases between. The CDR3 is 14 residues long. The CDR3 DNA follows: TGTGCCAGCAGTCCCCGGGACCTGTACCACAAGCAGTACTTC. This translates into CASSPRDLYHKQYF.

In its sample, this clonotype was seen many times. V gene TRBV29-1 combines with J gene TRBJ2-5; D may correspond to TRBD1 or TRBD2 (5 bases each). The CDR3 covers 12 residues. Between the trimmed V and J ends, which lost 4 bases and 5 bases, there was a span of 11 bases. Looked up from germline, CDR1 is SQVTM and CDR2 is ANQGSEA. The CDR3 bases are TGCAGCGTTGTTGGGGGTGGGGAGACCCAGTACTTC. This translates into CSVVGGGETQYF.

This clonotype came up a few times. The chain carries TRBV7-3 and TRBJ2-1; possible D gene TRBD2, 7 bases. CDR1 is SGHTA and CDR2 is FQGTGA in the germline V gene. The CDR3 spans 15 residues. V lost 8 bases and J lost 2, with 16 bases in between. The DNA of the CDR3 is TGTGCCAGCTCGAGGGAGGGGGGCGCCTACAATGAGCAGTTCTTC. Translated: CASSREGGAYNEQFF.

The CDR3 DNA reads TGTGCCAGCAGCGGGGTGTTGGGGGACCCGGAGCTAGATACGCAGTATTTT. The encoded protein is CASSGVLGDPELDTQYF. The chain uses TRBV25-1 and TRBJ2-3, with D perhaps being TRBD1 or TRBD2 (5 bases each). CDR3 size: 17 residues. From germline, CDR1 is MGHDK and CDR2 SYGVNS. Trimming removed 6 bases from V and 5 bases from J, with 24 bases in between.

J is TRBJ2-3 and V is TRBV14; unclear D gene. The CDR3 has 15 residues. Trimming removed 4 bases at V and 1 base at J, with 12 bases between. In germline, CDR1 is SGHDN, CDR2 FVKESK. DNA for the CDR3: TGTGCCAGCAGCCCCCGACGTGGTGGCACAGATACGCAGTATTTT. Its protein is CASSPRRGGTDTQYF.